This record looks at one TCR beta chain sequence and its context. Its antigen is unknown. The sample belongs to a study of PD-1 blockade in classical Hodgkin lymphoma. Time point reported: cycle 4 day 1 (C4D1), after six to seven weeks of nivolumab. Following autologous stem cell transplantation, relapse occurred in every patient, and exposure to brentuximab vedotin varied. Complete response, partial response or progressive disease was recorded as best response. Sequencing used immunoSEQ multiplex PCR; TCRdb keeps in-frame clones, though not all of them. Of 25,000 to 35,000 clones listed, 72% are singletons. Findings of the study overall: Lower baseline TCR diversity marked trial partial responders and progressors. Patients who initiated nivolumab within 1 year of ASCT were excluded. With respect to the repertoire differences, their causes, possibly disease activity or prior therapy, remain undefined.

Germline values: CDR1 DFQATT, CDR2 SNEGSKA (reference sequence). CDR3 length: 11 residues. V lost 5 bases and J lost 4; bases outside the gene matches: 1. This sequence originates from a human donor with classical Hodgkin lymphoma. The chain joins TRBV20-1 to TRBJ1-2; 7 nucleotides align to TRBD1. The starting material was peripheral blood mononuclear cells (PBMCs), obtained before the fourth cycle of nivolumab. The CDR3 is CSAPGGYGYTF. In DNA, the CDR3 is TGCAGTGCTCCAGGGGGCTATGGCTACACCTTC.